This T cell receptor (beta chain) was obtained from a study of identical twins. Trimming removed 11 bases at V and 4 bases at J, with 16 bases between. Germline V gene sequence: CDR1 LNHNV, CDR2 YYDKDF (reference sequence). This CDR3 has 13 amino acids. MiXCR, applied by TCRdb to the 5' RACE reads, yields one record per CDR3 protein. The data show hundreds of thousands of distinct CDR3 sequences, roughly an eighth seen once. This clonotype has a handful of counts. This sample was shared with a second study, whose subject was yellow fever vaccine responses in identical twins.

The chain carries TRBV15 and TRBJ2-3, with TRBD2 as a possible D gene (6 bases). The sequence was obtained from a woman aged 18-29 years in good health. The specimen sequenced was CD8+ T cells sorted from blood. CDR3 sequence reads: CAAAGGRADTQYF. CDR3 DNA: TGTGCCGCAGCTGGGGGGAGAGCAGATACGCAGTATTTT.